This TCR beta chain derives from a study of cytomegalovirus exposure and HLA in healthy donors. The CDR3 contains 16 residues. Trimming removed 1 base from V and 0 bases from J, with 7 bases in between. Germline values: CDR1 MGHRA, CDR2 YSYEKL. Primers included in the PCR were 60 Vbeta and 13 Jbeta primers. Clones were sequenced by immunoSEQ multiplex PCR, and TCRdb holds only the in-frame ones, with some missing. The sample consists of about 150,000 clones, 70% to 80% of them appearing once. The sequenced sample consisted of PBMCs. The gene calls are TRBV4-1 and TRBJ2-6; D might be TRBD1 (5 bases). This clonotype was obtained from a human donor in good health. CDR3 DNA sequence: TGCGCCAGCAGCCAAGGGGGCGTCTCTGGGGCCAACGTCCTGACTTTC. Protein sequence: CASSQGGVSGANVLTF.